These T cell receptor beta chains were read from a single sample in a study of cytomegalovirus exposure and HLA in healthy donors. Repertoires were generated with immunoSEQ multiplex PCR, while TCRdb's copy carries only in-frame clones and drops some. The sample consists of 120,000 or so clones, roughly 95% of them appearing once. The sequenced sample was PBMCs. Receptor source: a man younger than 35 in good health and CMV-seronegative. The CDR3 runs from the conserved cysteine through the conserved F or W. D genes are given only for firm matches. Size is stated for part of the rows, as once, few or many counts, or as a class when the clone is expanded.

CDR3 length,D gene,clone size,J gene,V gene,CDR3 protein,CDR3 DNA
14,.,.,TRBJ2-7,TRBV5-4,CASSLGLGDYEQYF,TGTGCCAGCAGCTTGGGACTCGGGGACTACGAGCAGTACTTC
18,TRBD2,.,TRBJ2-2,TRBV19,CASSIDRPGTTQGGELFF,TGTGCCAGTAGTATAGATCGCCCCGGGACTACCCAGGGCGGGGAGCTGTTTTTT
18,TRBD2,.,TRBJ2-2,TRBV4-2,CASSQGGLAGDKDGELFF,TGTGCCAGCAGCCAAGGGGGGTTAGCGGGAGATAAAGACGGGGAGCTGTTTTTT
14,TRBD2,.,TRBJ2-7,TRBV5-4,CASSPGLGNYEQYF,TGTGCCAGCAGCCCCGGACTAGGGAACTACGAGCAGTACTTC
14,.,.,TRBJ1-4,TRBV30,CAWSAGATNEKLFF,TGTGCCTGGAGTGCAGGGGCAACTAATGAAAAACTGTTTTTT
17,TRBD2,once,TRBJ2-2,TRBV9,CASSVGGRASSTGELFF,TGTGCCAGCAGCGTGGGCGGGAGGGCCTCGAGCACCGGGGAGCTGTTTTTT
12,.,.,TRBJ1-2,TRBV28,CASSLQDYGYTF,TGTGCCAGCAGTTTACAGGACTATGGCTACACCTTC
14,.,.,TRBJ2-3,TRBV27,CASTAKRFTDTQYF,TGTGCCAGCACAGCGAAGCGGTTCACAGATACGCAGTATTTT
17,.,.,TRBJ2-1,TRBV14,CASSHHRDRISYNEQFF,TGTGCCAGCAGCCACCACCGCGACAGAATCTCCTACAATGAGCAGTTCTTC
18,TRBD2,.,TRBJ2-2,TRBV19,CASSPRPSLAGDTGELFF,TGTGCCAGTAGTCCGAGGCCATCCTTAGCGGGAGACACCGGGGAGCTGTTTTTT
11,.,.,TRBJ1-2,TRBV5-1,CASSLGTVYTF,TGCGCCAGCAGCTTGGGGACAGTCTACACCTTC
14,.,once,TRBJ2-5,TRBV7-9,CASSLVNQQETQYF,TGTGCCAGCAGCTTAGTTAACCAGCAAGAGACCCAGTACTTC
13,.,.,TRBJ1-5,TRBV15,CATRETWNQPQHF,TGTGCCACCAGGGAGACGTGGAATCAGCCCCAGCATTTT
13,.,.,TRBJ2-1,TRBV6-5,CASRKDSYNEQFF,TGTGCCAGCAGGAAAGACAGCTACAATGAGCAGTTCTTC
15,.,.,TRBJ1-5,TRBV27,CASSPQHNVNQPQHF,TGTGCCAGCAGTCCTCAACACAACGTTAATCAGCCCCAGCATTTT
15,.,.,TRBJ2-7,TRBV4-3,CASSQDGSYSYEQYF,TGCGCCAGCAGCCAAGATGGGAGTTATTCATACGAGCAGTACTTC
15,TRBD2,.,TRBJ2-4,TRBV28,CASSGGGESKNIQYF,TGTGCCAGCAGCGGGGGGGGTGAATCCAAAAACATTCAGTACTTC
13,.,.,TRBJ2-7,TRBV28,CASRDRAHYEQYF,TGTGCCAGCAGGGACAGAGCCCACTACGAGCAGTACTTC
20,TRBD1,.,TRBJ1-5,TRBV7-8,CASSLKGQGFLPPWNQPQHF,TGTGCCAGCAGCTTAAAGGGACAGGGGTTCCTGCCTCCATGGAATCAGCCCCAGCATTTT
14,.,.,TRBJ1-1,TRBV7-9,CASSRAPMNTEAFF,TGTGCTTCGAGCAGGGCTCCTATGAACACTGAAGCTTTCTTT
15,TRBD2,.,TRBJ2-7,TRBV19,CASSIRLAGTYEQYF,TGTGCCAGTAGTATTCGTCTAGCGGGAACCTACGAGCAGTACTTC
13,TRBD2,.,TRBJ2-2,TRBV7-9,CATLGGDPGELFF,TGTGCCACTCTGGGAGGGGATCCCGGGGAGCTGTTTTTT
15,.,.,TRBJ2-2,TRBV5-4,CASSWERTGTGELFF,TGTGCCAGCAGCTGGGAGAGGACGGGCACCGGGGAGCTGTTTTTT
16,.,.,TRBJ1-5,TRBV27,CASSSGREFSNQPQHF,TGTGCCAGCAGTTCCGGACGGGAATTTAGCAATCAGCCCCAGCATTTT
15,.,.,TRBJ2-1,TRBV9,CASSSPRAGYNEQFF,TGTGCCAGCAGCTCGCCCCGAGCGGGCTACAATGAGCAGTTCTTC
17,TRBD2,.,TRBJ2-1,TRBV4-3,CASSQAPLAATYNEQFF,TGCGCCAGCAGCCAAGCCCCACTAGCGGCTACCTACAATGAGCAGTTCTTC
15,TRBD1,once,TRBJ1-3,TRBV28,CASGGTGSTGNTIYF,TGTGCCAGCGGCGGGACAGGAAGTACTGGAAACACCATATATTTT
15,TRBD2,.,TRBJ2-1,TRBV7-7,CASSPGEGSYNEQFF,TGTGCTAGCAGCCCCGGGGAGGGCTCCTACAATGAGCAGTTCTTC
18,.,few,TRBJ1-5,TRBV4-2,CASSQDSFRTDQNQPQHF,TGTGCCAGCAGCCAAGATAGTTTCCGGACAGACCAAAATCAGCCCCAGCATTTT
13,.,.,TRBJ1-1,TRBV5-6,CASSLGTVLEAFF,TGTGCCAGCAGCTTGGGGACAGTCCTTGAAGCTTTCTTT
17,TRBD1,.,TRBJ1-4,TRBV9,CASSVCRGLATNEKLFF,TGTGCCAGCAGCGTATGTAGGGGGCTCGCGACTAATGAAAAACTGTTTTTT